Detailed here is one T cell receptor beta chain. Trimming cost V 3 bases and J 0 bases, with 12 bases left between them. Looked up from germline, CDR1 is MNHNS and CDR2 is SASEGT. The CDR3 covers 16 residues. Using immunoSEQ multiplex PCR, the repertoire was profiled, and TCRdb retains in-frame clones only, with some absent. The sample includes 95,000 to 130,000 clones, roughly nine tenths seen only once; the top ten take around 1.2%. This specimen belongs to a study of control samples from healthy donors and cancer patients. Sequencing was carried out using PBMCs. The rearrangement uses TRBV6-1 and TRBJ1-3; D call uncertain. This clonotype was obtained from a woman aged 45-60 years with colorectal cancer. This chain's CDR3 is CASSELSVLSGNTIYF. The CDR3 nucleotides are TGTGCCAGCAGTGAGCTCTCAGTCCTCTCTGGAAACACCATATATTTT.